This section outlines one TCR beta chain sequence together with its context. The sample is drawn from a study of shared clonotypes between healthy human individuals. The V end lost 4 bases, the J end lost 3 bases, and 13 bases lay between the germline ends. Germline assignment: CDR1 GTSNPN and CDR2 SVGIG (reference sequence). This CDR3 is built from 14 residues. TCRdb's copy holds only in-frame clones and misses some; the assay was immunoSEQ multiplex PCR. The sample shows about 2 million clones, around 95% of them seen only once. The receptor was derived from a man aged 18 to 35 in good health. Source material: naive CD4+ T cells sorted from blood. The subset denotes: CD45RA+ positively selected. This chain links TRBV30 with TRBJ1-5, with TRBD1 as a possible D gene (6 bases). CDR3 DNA sequence: TGTGCCTGGACCCGTGGGGGGCTCAATCAGCCCCAGCATTTT. Translation gives CAWTRGGLNQPQHF.